The present entry profiles one T cell receptor beta chain with its context. The data stem from a study of T cell changes during pregnancy in multiple sclerosis. The assay was immunoSEQ multiplex PCR, and TCRdb's table has in-frame clones only and misses some. The profile shows tens of thousands of clones, roughly nine tenths of them singletons. In germline, CDR1 is MNHEY, CDR2 SMNVEV (reference sequence). V lost 3 bases, J lost 7 bases, and 4 bases stayed unmatched. The CDR3 runs to 13 residues. The chain combines TRBV27 with TRBJ2-7; 9 bases agree with TRBD1. This clonotype was sampled from a female donor with multiple sclerosis, enrolled in a pregnancy study. Specimen: CD8+ T cells from peripheral blood mononuclear cells, collected before pregnancy. CDR3: CASSLGQGVEQYF. CDR3 DNA: TGTGCCAGCAGTTTGGGACAGGGAGTAGAGCAGTACTTC.